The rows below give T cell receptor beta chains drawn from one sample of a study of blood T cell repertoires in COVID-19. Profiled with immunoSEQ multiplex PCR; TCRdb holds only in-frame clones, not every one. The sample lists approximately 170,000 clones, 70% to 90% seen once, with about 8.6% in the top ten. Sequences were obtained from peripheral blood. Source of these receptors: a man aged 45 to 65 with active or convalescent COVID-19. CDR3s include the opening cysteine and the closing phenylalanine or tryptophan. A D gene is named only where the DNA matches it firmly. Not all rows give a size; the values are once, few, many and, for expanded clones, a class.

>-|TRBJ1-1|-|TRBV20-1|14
CSASPGALNTEAFF
TGCAGTGCTAGTCCAGGGGCTTTGAACACTGAAGCTTTCTTT
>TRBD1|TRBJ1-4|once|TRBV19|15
CASSINGQGSEKLFF
TGTGCCAGTAGTATAAATGGACAGGGTTCTGAAAAACTGTTTTTT
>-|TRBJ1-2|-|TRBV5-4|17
CASTPSGSATGNYGYTF
TGTGCCAGCACCCCATCGGGCAGCGCGACGGGAAACTATGGCTACACCTTC
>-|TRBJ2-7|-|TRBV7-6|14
CASSIDPSSYEQYF
TGTGCCAGCAGCATAGACCCGAGCTCCTACGAGCAGTACTTC
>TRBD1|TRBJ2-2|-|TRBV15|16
CATSRFTGQGIGELFF
TGTGCCACCAGCAGGTTCACGGGACAGGGGATCGGGGAGCTGTTTTTT
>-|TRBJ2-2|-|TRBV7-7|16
CASSPEVGSDTGELFF
TGTGCCAGCAGCCCCGAGGTCGGTAGCGACACCGGGGAGCTGTTTTTT
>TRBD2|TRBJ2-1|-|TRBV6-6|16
CASSYLVAGVRNEQFF
TGTGCCAGCAGTTACCTTGTAGCGGGAGTTCGCAATGAGCAGTTCTTC
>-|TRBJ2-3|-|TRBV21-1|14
CASPKGGGTDTQYF
TGTGCCAGCCCAAAAGGGGGCGGCACAGATACGCAGTATTTT
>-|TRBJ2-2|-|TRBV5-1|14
CASRIAGNTGELFF
TGCGCCAGCAGAATCGCCGGGAACACCGGGGAGCTGTTTTTT
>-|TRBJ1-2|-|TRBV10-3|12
CAISEANAGYTF
TGTGCCATCAGTGAGGCGAACGCTGGCTACACCTTC
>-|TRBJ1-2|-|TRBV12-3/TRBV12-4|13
CASSPDTNYGYTF
TGTGCCAGCAGCCCTGACACAAACTATGGCTACACCTTC
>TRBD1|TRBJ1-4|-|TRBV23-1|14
CASSPGQGAEKLFF
TGCGCCAGCAGCCCTGGGCAGGGGGCGGAAAAACTGTTTTTT
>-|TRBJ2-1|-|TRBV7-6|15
CASSFLDSQFSEQFF
TGTGCCAGCAGCTTCTTGGACAGCCAATTTTCTGAGCAGTTCTTC
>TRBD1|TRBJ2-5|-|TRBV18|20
CASSPRPPGNRGDLVETQYF
TGTGCCAGCTCACCACGACCGCCGGGGAACAGGGGGGATCTGGTTGAGACCCAGTACTTC
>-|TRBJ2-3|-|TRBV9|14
CASSVDRHTDTQYF
TGTGCCAGCAGCGTGGACAGACACACAGATACGCAGTATTTT
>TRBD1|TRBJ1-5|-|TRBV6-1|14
CASSDRQGRQPQHF
TGTGCCAGCAGTGATCGACAGGGTCGCCAGCCCCAGCATTTT
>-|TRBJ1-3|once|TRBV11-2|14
CASSLVYSGNTIYF
TGTGCCAGCAGCTTAGTGTACTCTGGAAACACCATATATTTT
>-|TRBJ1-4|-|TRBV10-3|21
CAISESIIPGTSPTTNEKLFF
TGTGCCATCAGTGAGTCGATAATACCAGGGACATCCCCCACAACTAATGAAAAACTGTTTTTT
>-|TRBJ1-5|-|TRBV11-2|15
CASSLDRSGNQPQHF
TGTGCCAGCAGCTTAGATAGGAGTGGGAATCAGCCCCAGCATTTT
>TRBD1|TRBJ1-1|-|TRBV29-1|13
CSVRGQANTEAFF
TGCAGCGTGAGGGGACAGGCGAACACTGAAGCTTTCTTT
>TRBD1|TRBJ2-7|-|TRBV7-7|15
CASSPGTGETYEQYF
TGTGCCAGCAGCCCTGGGACAGGGGAGACCTACGAGCAGTACTTC
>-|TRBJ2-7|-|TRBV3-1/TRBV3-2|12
CASRGRAYEQYF
TGTGCCAGCAGAGGCAGGGCCTACGAGCAGTACTTC
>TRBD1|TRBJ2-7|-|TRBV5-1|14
CASSLLGQGSEQYF
TGCGCCAGCAGCTTGTTAGGACAGGGCAGCGAGCAGTACTTC
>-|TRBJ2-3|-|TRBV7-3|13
CASSLGTTDTQYF
TGTGCCAGCAGCTTAGGCACCACAGATACGCAGTATTTT
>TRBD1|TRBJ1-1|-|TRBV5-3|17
CARSLLGQEKQNTEAFF
TGTGCCAGAAGCTTGCTGGGACAGGAGAAACAGAACACTGAAGCTTTCTTT
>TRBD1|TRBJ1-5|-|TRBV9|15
CASSGTGGADQPQHF
TGTGCCAGCAGCGGTACAGGGGGCGCGGATCAGCCCCAGCATTTT
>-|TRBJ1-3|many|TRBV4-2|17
CASRKEVQGSTGNTIYF
TGTGCCAGCAGAAAAGAGGTACAGGGATCAACTGGAAACACCATATATTTT
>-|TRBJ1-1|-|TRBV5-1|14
CASRIQGMNTEAFF
TGCGCCAGCAGGATCCAGGGAATGAACACTGAAGCTTTCTTT
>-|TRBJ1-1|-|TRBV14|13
CASSPQANTEAFF
TGTGCCAGCAGCCCTCAGGCGAACACTGAAGCTTTCTTT
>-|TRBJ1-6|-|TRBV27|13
CASSRAPNSPLHF
TGTGCCAGCAGTCGCGCCCCTAATTCACCCCTCCACTTT
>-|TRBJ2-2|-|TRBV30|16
CAWSVLRSPWPGELFF
TGTGCCTGGAGTGTACTAAGGTCTCCCTGGCCCGGGGAGCTGTTTTTT
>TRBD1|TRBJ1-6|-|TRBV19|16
CASKGQGSSYNSPLHF
TGTGCCAGTAAAGGACAGGGAAGCTCCTATAATTCACCCCTCCACTTT
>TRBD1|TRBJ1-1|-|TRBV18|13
CASSPGQGTEAFF
TGTGCCAGCTCACCGGGACAGGGCACTGAAGCTTTCTTT
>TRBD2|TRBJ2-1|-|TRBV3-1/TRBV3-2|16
CASSPPAGGLGGEQFF
TGTGCCAGCAGCCCCCCAGCGGGAGGGTTGGGGGGTGAGCAGTTCTTC
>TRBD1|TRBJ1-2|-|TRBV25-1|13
CASSDRGLDGYTF
TGTGCCAGCAGTGACAGGGGGCTTGATGGCTACACCTTC
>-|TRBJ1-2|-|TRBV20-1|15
CSASEYTRGNYGYTF
TGCAGTGCTAGTGAATATACCAGGGGTAACTATGGCTACACCTTC
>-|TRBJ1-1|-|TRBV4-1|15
CASSQVEGVNTEAFF
TGCGCCAGCAGCCAGGTAGAGGGAGTGAACACTGAAGCTTTCTTT
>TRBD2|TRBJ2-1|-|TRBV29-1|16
CSVLGTSGRGGNEQFF
TGCAGCGTCCTAGGGACTAGCGGGAGAGGGGGCAATGAGCAGTTCTTC
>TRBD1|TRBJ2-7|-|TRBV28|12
CASRDRAYEQYF
TGTGCCAGCAGGGACAGGGCCTACGAGCAGTACTTC
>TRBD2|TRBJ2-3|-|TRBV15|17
CATSRALAGGNTDTQYF
TGTGCCACCAGCAGAGCTCTAGCGGGGGGGAACACAGATACGCAGTATTTT
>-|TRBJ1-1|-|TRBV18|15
CASSPGQPMNTEAFF
TGTGCCAGCTCACCAGGGCAGCCTATGAACACTGAAGCTTTCTTT
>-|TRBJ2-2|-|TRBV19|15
CASSKTAANTGELFF
TGTGCCAGTAGTAAGACAGCCGCGAACACCGGGGAGCTGTTTTTT
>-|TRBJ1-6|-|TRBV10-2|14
CASSFEQTGSPLHF
TGCGCCAGCAGTTTTGAACAGACAGGTTCACCCCTCCACTTT
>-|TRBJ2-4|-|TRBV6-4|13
CASSEGRGDIQYF
TGTGCCAGCAGTGAAGGGAGGGGGGACATTCAGTACTTC
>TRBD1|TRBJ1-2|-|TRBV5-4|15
CASSFTGGELGGYTF
TGTGCCAGCAGCTTCACAGGGGGCGAGTTGGGCGGCTACACCTTC
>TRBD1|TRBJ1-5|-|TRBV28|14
CASSYQGARQPQHF
TGTGCCAGCAGTTATCAGGGGGCTCGACAGCCCCAGCATTTT
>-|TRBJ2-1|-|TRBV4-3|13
CASSQLLADEQFF
TGCGCCAGCAGCCAACTGCTGGCCGATGAGCAGTTCTTC
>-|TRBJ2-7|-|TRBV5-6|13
CASSFASSYEQYF
TGTGCCAGCAGCTTCGCTAGCTCCTACGAGCAGTACTTC
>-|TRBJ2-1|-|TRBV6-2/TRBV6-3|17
CASSYLNGGSSYNEQFF
TGTGCCAGCAGTTACTTAAACGGGGGAAGCTCCTACAATGAGCAGTTCTTC
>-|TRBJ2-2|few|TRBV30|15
CAWSGGTGFTGELFF
TGTGCCTGGAGTGGGGGTACAGGGTTCACCGGGGAGCTGTTTTTT
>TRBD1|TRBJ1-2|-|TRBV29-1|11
CSVERGPGYTF
TGCAGCGTAGAAAGGGGGCCGGGCTACACCTTC
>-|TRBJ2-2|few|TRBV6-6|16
CASSYSLPVNTGELFF
TGTGCCAGCAGTTACTCGTTGCCGGTAAACACCGGGGAGCTGTTTTTT
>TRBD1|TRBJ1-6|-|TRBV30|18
CAWSVRRTNRGPGRPLHF
TGTGCCTGGAGTGTACGGAGAACAAACAGGGGCCCGGGGAGACCCCTCCACTTT
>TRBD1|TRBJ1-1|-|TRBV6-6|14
CASSSAGGRTEAFF
TGTGCCAGCAGTTCAGCAGGGGGCAGGACTGAAGCTTTCTTT
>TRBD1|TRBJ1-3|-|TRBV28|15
CASSSPGQGTYTIYF
TGTGCCAGCAGTTCTCCCGGACAGGGTACCTACACCATATATTTT
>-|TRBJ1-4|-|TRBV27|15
CASSTYRSEAEKLFF
TGTGCCAGCAGTACTTACAGGAGTGAGGCTGAAAAACTGTTTTTT
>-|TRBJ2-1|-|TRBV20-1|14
CSASSQGPYNEQFF
TGCAGTGCTAGTTCCCAGGGCCCGTACAATGAGCAGTTCTTC
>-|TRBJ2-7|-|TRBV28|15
CASSSAAGTYRKQYF
TGTGCCAGCAGTTCCGCAGCCGGGACATACCGGAAGCAGTACTTC
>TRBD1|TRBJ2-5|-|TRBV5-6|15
CASSLAPDRVETQYF
TGTGCCAGCAGCTTGGCCCCGGACAGGGTGGAGACCCAGTACTTC
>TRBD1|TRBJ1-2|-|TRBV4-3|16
CASSQDLSGQGGGYTF
TGCGCCAGCAGCCAAGACCTTTCGGGACAGGGTGGTGGCTACACCTTC